This TCR beta chain emerged from a study of T cells in Graves' hyperthyroidism and ophthalmopathy. Overall study results and limits: Among clonotypes expanded in thyroid above 0.001, most were also found in blood.

It was RNA transcripts that yielded the amplified TCR beta CDR3 regions. First-round RT-PCR with HTBI primers amplified the TCR CDR3 region. Via MiXCR, TCRdb re-called the multiplex PCR reads, giving one row per CDR3 protein. In the table there are about 350,000 distinct CDR3 sequences, around 18% of which are singletons. This clonotype was picked up a small number of times. Its antigen is as yet unknown. J was trimmed by 5 bases and V by 6 bases; bases with no gene match: 18. Germline loops: CDR1 DFQATT, CDR2 SNEGSKA (reference sequence). There are 16 residues in the CDR3. The diagnoses drew upon clinical symptoms, serum thyroxine and TRAb, thyroid ultrasound and orbital computed tomography.

The source is a woman between 35 and 50 years old with Graves' ophthalmopathy. The chain has TRBV20-1 and TRBJ2-5; 7 bases match TRBD2. The sequenced sample was blood. The DNA for the CDR3 is TGCAGTGCGCTAGCGGCAAGAAACCACGTTTTGGAGACCCAGTACTTC. Translation gives CSALAARNHVLETQYF.